This T cell receptor (beta chain) was retrieved from a study of shared clonotypes between healthy human individuals. Germline V gene lookup returns CDR1 GTSNPN and CDR2 SVGIG (reference sequence). This CDR3 has 14 amino acids. V was shortened by 4 bases and J by 11 bases, with 23 bases between the two germline ends. Libraries were prepared by immunoSEQ multiplex PCR; TCRdb keeps only in-frame clonotypes and omits some of them. Among more than 400,000 clones listed, about 85% were seen once. Material for sequencing was PBMCs. The chain has TRBV30 and TRBJ2-5, with D possibly being TRBD1 or TRBD2 (5 bases each). This clonotype was obtained from a woman between 40 and 50 years old in good health. Some clones in this sample may be carry-over from other donors' samples. The CDR3 DNA reads as TGTGCCTGGACGGTGATGAGGTTTCAAGGGGAGCAGTACTTC. This encodes CAWTVMRFQGEQYF.